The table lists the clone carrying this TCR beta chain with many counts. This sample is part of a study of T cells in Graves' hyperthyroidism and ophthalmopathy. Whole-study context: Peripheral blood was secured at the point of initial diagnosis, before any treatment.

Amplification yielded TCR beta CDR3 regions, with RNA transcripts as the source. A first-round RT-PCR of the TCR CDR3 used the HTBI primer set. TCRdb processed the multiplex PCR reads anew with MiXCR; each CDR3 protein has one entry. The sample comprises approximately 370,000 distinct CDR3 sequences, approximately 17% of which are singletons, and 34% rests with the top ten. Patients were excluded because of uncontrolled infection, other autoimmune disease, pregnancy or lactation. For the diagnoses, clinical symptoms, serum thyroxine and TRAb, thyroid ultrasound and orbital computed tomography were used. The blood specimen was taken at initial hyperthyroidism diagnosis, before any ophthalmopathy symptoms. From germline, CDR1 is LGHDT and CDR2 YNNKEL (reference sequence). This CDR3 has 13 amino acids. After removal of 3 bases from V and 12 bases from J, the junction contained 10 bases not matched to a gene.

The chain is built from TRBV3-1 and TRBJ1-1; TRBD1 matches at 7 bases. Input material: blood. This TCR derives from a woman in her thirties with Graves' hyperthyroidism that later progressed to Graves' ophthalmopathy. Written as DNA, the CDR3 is TGTGCCAGCAGCCAGGGGACAGAGGGAAGGACTTTCTTT. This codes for CASSQGTEGRTFF.